The following is a T cell receptor (beta chain) sequence with its context. Participants came from roughly 25 US areas, aged roughly 18 to 90 years. The data originate from a study of blood T cell repertoires in COVID-19. Study details: T cells, B-cell-depleted T cells, or PBMCs provided the cDNA or gDNA that served as material.

The CDR3 totals 16 residues. Between the trimmed V and J ends, which lost 0 bases and 0 bases, there was a span of 11 bases. Germline V gives CDR1 LGHNA, CDR2 YNFKEQ. Profiled with immunoSEQ multiplex PCR; TCRdb holds only in-frame clones, not every one. The data contain about 140,000 clones, around 81% of them singletons. The chain couples TRBV4-2 to TRBJ1-1; no clear D gene. This TCR was recovered from a middle-aged woman who had recovered from COVID-19. The material sequenced was PBMCs or T cells enriched from blood (not recorded which). The CDR3 loop reads CASSQEVGSVNTEAFF. CDR3 coding DNA: TGTGCCAGCAGCCAAGAAGTAGGGAGCGTGAACACTGAAGCTTTCTTT.